This T cell receptor beta chain comes out of a study of shared clonotypes between healthy human individuals. About this clone: What it binds is not known. Other nucleotide sequences from this sample produce the same CDR3.

V lost 0 bases and J 2 bases, leaving 10 bases between the germline ends. Germline V gene sequence: CDR1 KGHSH, CDR2 LQKENI. CDR3 length: 15 residues. Original processing methods: As immunoSEQ supplied junction-only sequences (without quality scores), filtering differed. Assay used: immunoSEQ multiplex PCR; TCRdb lists only in-frame clones, some missing. That table furnishes V, J and clone size, whereas the DNA furnished D and trimming. The data contain 2,100,000 or so clones, 95% of them singletons. The study, taken as a whole, reports: Researchers found naive subsets generally carried larger estimated richness than memory subsets.

Recent vaccinations or acute infections were absent in the healthy HIV-negative adult donors. The chain has TRBV18 and TRBJ1-1; D may be TRBD1 (5 bases). The TCR originated in a young man in good health. The material sequenced was naive CD4+ T cells sorted from blood. Subset in this sample: CD45RA+ positively selected. The CDR3 DNA sequence: TGTGCCAGCTCACCACCGGGGCGGACAAACACTGAAGCTTTCTTT. Translated: CASSPPGRTNTEAFF.